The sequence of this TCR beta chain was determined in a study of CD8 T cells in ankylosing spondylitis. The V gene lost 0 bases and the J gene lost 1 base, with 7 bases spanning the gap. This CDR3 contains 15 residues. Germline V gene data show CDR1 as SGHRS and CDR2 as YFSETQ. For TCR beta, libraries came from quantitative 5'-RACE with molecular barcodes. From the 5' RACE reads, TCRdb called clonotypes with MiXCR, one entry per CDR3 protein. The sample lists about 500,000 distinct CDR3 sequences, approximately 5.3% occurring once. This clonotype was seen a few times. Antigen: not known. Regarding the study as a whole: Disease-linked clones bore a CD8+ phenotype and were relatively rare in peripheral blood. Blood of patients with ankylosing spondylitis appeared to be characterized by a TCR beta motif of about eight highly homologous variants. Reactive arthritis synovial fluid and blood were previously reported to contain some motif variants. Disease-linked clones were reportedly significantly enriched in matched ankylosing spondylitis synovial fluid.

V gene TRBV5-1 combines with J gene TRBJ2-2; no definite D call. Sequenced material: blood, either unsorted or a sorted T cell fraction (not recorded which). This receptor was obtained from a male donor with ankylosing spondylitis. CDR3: CASSLAVGNTGELFF. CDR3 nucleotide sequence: TGCGCCAGCAGCTTGGCAGTAGGGAACACCGGGGAGCTGTTTTTT.